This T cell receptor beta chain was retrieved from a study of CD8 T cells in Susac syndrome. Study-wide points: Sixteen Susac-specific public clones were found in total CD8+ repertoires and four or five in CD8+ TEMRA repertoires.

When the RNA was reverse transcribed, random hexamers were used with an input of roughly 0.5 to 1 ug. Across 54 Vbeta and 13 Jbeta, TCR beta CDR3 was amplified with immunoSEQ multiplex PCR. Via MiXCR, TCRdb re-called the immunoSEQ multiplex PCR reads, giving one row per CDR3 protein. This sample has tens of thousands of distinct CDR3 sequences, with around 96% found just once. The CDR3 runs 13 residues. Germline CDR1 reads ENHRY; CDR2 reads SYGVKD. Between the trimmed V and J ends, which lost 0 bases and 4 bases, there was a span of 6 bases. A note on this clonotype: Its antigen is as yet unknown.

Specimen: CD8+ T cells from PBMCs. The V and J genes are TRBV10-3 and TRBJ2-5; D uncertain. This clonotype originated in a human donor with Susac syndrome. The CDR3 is CAISESPRETQYF. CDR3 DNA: TGTGCCATCAGTGAGTCCCCGAGAGAGACCCAGTACTTC.